The rows below give T cell receptor beta chains drawn from one sample of a study of T cells in Graves' hyperthyroidism and ophthalmopathy. From the multiplex PCR reads, TCRdb called clonotypes with MiXCR, one entry per CDR3 protein. The sample yields roughly 720,000 distinct CDR3 sequences, about 18% seen once. Sequencing used blood. The receptors were sampled from a man between 50 and 59 years old with Graves' hyperthyroidism. CDR3s include the opening cysteine and the closing phenylalanine or tryptophan. Each record gives: V gene, J gene, clone size, CDR3 length, D gene, CDR3 protein, CDR3 DNA. The D gene is left open where the match is weak. The size entry is marked missing in some rows and otherwise reads once, few, many or a size class.

TRBV20-1	TRBJ2-3	few	13	TRBD2	CSARSGRTDTQYF	TGCAGTGCTCGGAGCGGGAGAACAGATACGCAGTATTTT
TRBV6-2/TRBV6-3	TRBJ1-5	many	16	NA	CASSTATAYSNQPQHF	TGTGCCAGCAGTACGGCTACAGCGTATAGCAATCAGCCCCAGCATTTT
TRBV6-5	TRBJ1-4	many	15	TRBD1	CASNDPGQGEEKLFF	TGTGCCAGCAACGACCCGGGACAGGGGGAGGAAAAACTGTTTTTT
TRBV28	TRBJ2-2	many	15	NA	CASSFSGIYTGELFF	TGTGCCAGCAGTTTTTCGGGGATTTACACCGGGGAGCTGTTTTTT
TRBV6-2/TRBV6-3	TRBJ1-5	few	15	TRBD1	CASSIGQVGNQPQHF	TGTGCCAGCAGTATAGGACAGGTAGGCAATCAGCCCCAGCATTTT
TRBV6-1	TRBJ1-1	many	11	NA	CASSRWGEAFF	TGTGCCAGCAGCAGATGGGGCGAAGCTTTCTTT
TRBV7-2	TRBJ2-5	NA	15	NA	CASSRGGGGGETQYF	TGTGCCAGCAGCCGAGGAGGGGGCGGTGGAGAGACCCAGTACTTC
TRBV3-1	TRBJ2-7	NA	14	TRBD1	CASSHSTGVYEQYF	TGTGCCAGCAGCCACTCGACAGGGGTCTACGAGCAGTACTTC
TRBV5-1	TRBJ2-5	NA	14	NA	CASSLEGLQETQYF	TGCGCCAGCAGCCTGGAGGGGCTCCAAGAGACCCAGTACTTC
TRBV12-3/TRBV12-4	TRBJ1-3	few	13	NA	CASSFQGRATIYF	TGTGCCAGCAGTTTTCAGGGAAGAGCCACCATATATTTT
TRBV19	TRBJ2-7	many	15	TRBD2	CASRSSGGGTYEQYF	TGTGCCAGTAGATCTAGCGGCGGAGGGACCTACGAGCAGTACTTC
TRBV30	TRBJ2-1	NA	12	NA	CAWSKYGGEQFF	TGTGCCTGGAGTAAGTACGGAGGGGAGCAGTTCTTC
TRBV20-1	TRBJ2-1	many	17	TRBD2	CSARDKASGSSYNEQFF	TGCAGTGCTAGAGATAAGGCTAGCGGTAGCTCCTACAATGAGCAGTTCTTC
TRBV19	TRBJ2-7	few	14	TRBD1	CASSPGTEVDEQYF	TGTGCCAGTAGTCCCGGGACAGAGGTTGACGAGCAGTACTTC
TRBV7-2	TRBJ2-3	many	14	NA	CASSLVPSRDTQYF	TGTGCCAGCAGCTTAGTGCCCTCTAGAGATACGCAGTATTTT
TRBV7-9	TRBJ2-1	NA	10	NA	CATTGAEQFF	TGTGCCACTACGGGTGCTGAGCAGTTCTTC
TRBV15	TRBJ1-2	NA	14	NA	CATSSSRGGEGYTF	TGTGCCACCAGCAGCTCCAGGGGAGGGGAAGGCTACACCTTC
TRBV13	TRBJ2-3	few	15	TRBD2	CASSFRSGGTDTQYF	TGTGCCAGCAGCTTCCGAAGCGGGGGCACAGATACGCAGTATTTT
TRBV29-1	TRBJ2-2	NA	12	NA	CSVRAATGELFF	TGCAGCGTGCGGGCGGCCACCGGGGAGCTGTTTTTT
TRBV11-3	TRBJ1-2	few	14	NA	CASSLARTASGYTF	TGTGCCAGCAGCTTAGCTCGGACAGCCTCTGGCTACACCTTC
TRBV11-2	TRBJ2-3	NA	14	TRBD2	CASISGREADTQYF	TGTGCCAGCATTAGCGGGAGGGAGGCAGATACGCAGTATTTT
TRBV7-2	TRBJ1-1	many	15	NA	CASSLGAGINTEAFF	TGTGCCAGCAGCTTAGGGGCAGGGATAAACACTGAAGCTTTCTTT
TRBV30	TRBJ2-5	NA	12	NA	CAWSMYQETQYF	TGTGCCTGGAGTATGTACCAAGAGACCCAGTACTTC
TRBV5-1	TRBJ2-1	many	16	NA	CASSLAMGGTLNEQFF	TGCGCCAGCAGCTTGGCCATGGGCGGGACCCTAAATGAGCAGTTCTTC
TRBV30	TRBJ2-2	NA	15	NA	CAWRRIGLNTGELFF	TGTGCCTGGCGGCGGATTGGACTTAACACCGGGGAGCTGTTTTTT
TRBV19	TRBJ2-6	many	19	NA	CASSIRADLSYSGANVLTF	TGTGCCAGTAGTATAAGGGCAGATCTATCTTACTCTGGGGCCAACGTCCTGACTTTC
TRBV12-3/TRBV12-4	TRBJ1-2	many	15	TRBD1	CASSLSTGSVYGYTF	TGTGCCAGCAGTTTATCGACAGGGAGTGTCTATGGCTACACCTTC
TRBV6-1	TRBJ1-5	few	13	NA	CASTRGSNQPQHF	TGTGCCAGCACAAGGGGAAGCAATCAGCCCCAGCATTTT
TRBV29-1	TRBJ2-1	NA	14	TRBD1	CSVQRQGGRYEQFF	TGCAGCGTCCAACGACAGGGGGGTCGGTATGAGCAGTTCTTC
TRBV2	TRBJ2-7	many	11	NA	CASNTDYEQYF	TGTGCCAGCAATACAGACTACGAGCAGTACTTC
TRBV10-1	TRBJ2-2	many	15	TRBD2	CASSAAGVRTGELFF	TGCGCCAGCAGTGCAGCGGGAGTAAGGACCGGGGAGCTGTTTTTT
TRBV7-8	TRBJ2-7	NA	17	TRBD2	CASSLGGLAGGSYEQYF	TGTGCCAGCAGCTTAGGGGGACTAGCGGGGGGCTCCTACGAGCAGTACTTC
TRBV29-1	TRBJ2-5	many	17	NA	CSVVFPGTWGSQETQYF	TGCAGCGTTGTATTCCCAGGGACATGGGGTTCCCAAGAGACCCAGTACTTC
TRBV30	TRBJ1-1	few	13	NA	CAFSTAAFTEAFF	TGTGCCTTTTCCACAGCCGCCTTCACTGAAGCTTTCTTT
TRBV20-1	TRBJ2-3	few	14	TRBD2	CSRGLAGPRRVQYF	TGCAGTCGCGGACTAGCGGGACCCCGGAGGGTGCAGTATTTT
TRBV20-1	TRBJ2-3	many	15	NA	CSARYSGPHGDTQYF	TGCAGTGCTAGATATAGCGGACCCCATGGAGATACGCAGTATTTT
TRBV3-1	TRBJ2-7	many	18	TRBD2	CASSQDLGLAGDPYEQYF	TGTGCCAGCAGCCAAGACCTGGGACTAGCGGGGGACCCCTACGAGCAGTACTTC
TRBV19	TRBJ1-2	few	12	NA	CASAGTSLGYTF	TGTGCCAGTGCAGGGACCAGCCTGGGCTACACCTTC
TRBV20-1	TRBJ2-5	NA	15	TRBD2	CSAPILAGGSETQYF	TGCAGTGCCCCCATCCTAGCGGGAGGATCGGAGACCCAGTACTTC
TRBV28	TRBJ1-5	many	15	NA	CASRTRDGFNQPQHF	TGTGCCAGCAGGACCCGGGACGGCTTCAATCAGCCCCAGCATTTT
TRBV5-1	TRBJ2-3	few	14	TRBD2	CASSAIAGEDTQYF	TGCGCCAGCAGCGCTATAGCGGGAGAAGATACGCAGTATTTT
TRBV11-2	TRBJ2-1	many	15	NA	CASSFFQGPYNEQFF	TGTGCCAGCAGCTTTTTCCAGGGTCCTTACAATGAGCAGTTCTTC
TRBV14	TRBJ2-7	many	15	NA	CASSQGRERTYEQYF	TGTGCCAGCAGCCAAGGACGGGAGCGAACCTACGAGCAGTACTTC
TRBV6-1	TRBJ1-1	NA	14	NA	CASSRGRSNTEAFF	TGTGCCAGCAGCAGGGGACGGTCTAACACTGAAGCTTTCTTT
TRBV30	TRBJ1-1	NA	16	TRBD1	CSCRAGTGGVGSEAFF	TGTTCCTGTAGAGCCGGGACAGGGGGCGTTGGTAGTGAAGCTTTCTTT
TRBV5-4	TRBJ2-5	few	14	NA	CASSARQNQETQYF	TGTGCCAGCAGCGCACGACAGAACCAAGAGACCCAGTACTTC
TRBV6-2/TRBV6-3	TRBJ2-1	few	14	NA	CASRALSANNEQFF	TGTGCCAGCAGGGCTTTAAGCGCTAACAATGAGCAGTTCTTC
TRBV29-1	TRBJ1-1	few	14	TRBD1	CSVGTGLGNTEAFF	TGCAGCGTTGGGACAGGGCTTGGGAACACTGAAGCTTTCTTT
TRBV20-1	TRBJ2-2	NA	19	TRBD1	CSAKSGQGGRRMVTGELFF	TGCAGTGCCAAGTCGGGACAGGGGGGTCGACGGATGGTTACCGGGGAGCTGTTTTTT
TRBV7-2	TRBJ2-7	few	13	NA	CASSLPVLSKQYF	TGTGCCAGCAGCTTACCAGTGCTTTCCAAGCAGTACTTC
TRBV5-1	TRBJ2-3	NA	14	TRBD1	CASSLTGDTDTQYF	TGCGCCAGCAGCCTGACAGGGGACACAGATACGCAGTATTTT
TRBV28	TRBJ1-1	many	13	TRBD1	CASVFDRGAEAFF	TGTGCCAGCGTATTTGACAGGGGGGCTGAAGCTTTCTTT
TRBV18	TRBJ2-2	many	12	NA	CASSPETGELFF	TGTGCCAGCAGTCCTGAAACCGGGGAGCTGTTTTTT
TRBV7-2	TRBJ2-7	many	15	NA	CASSKGRDLAYEQYF	TGTGCCAGCAGCAAGGGTAGGGACTTAGCCTACGAGCAGTACTTC
TRBV30	TRBJ2-7	once	12	TRBD1	CAWSGQGYEQYF	TGTGCCTGGTCGGGACAGGGGTACGAGCAGTACTTC
TRBV28	TRBJ2-1	NA	12	NA	CASIIAGNQQFF	TGTGCCAGCATAATTGCGGGGAATCAGCAGTTCTTC
TRBV12-3/TRBV12-4	TRBJ2-5	few	15	TRBD1	CASSSDRGNQETQYF	TGTGCCAGCAGTTCGGACAGGGGAAACCAAGAGACCCAGTACTTC
TRBV28	TRBJ1-5	many	24	NA	CASSSKAQGRPPLGFFFGNQPQHF	TGTGCCAGCAGTTCAAAGGCGCAGGGTCGTCCACCTTTGGGCTTTTTCTTTGGCAATCAGCCCCAGCATTTT
TRBV6-5	TRBJ1-1	NA	15	TRBD1	CASSYSGQGNTEAFF	TGTGCCAGCAGCTATTCAGGACAGGGGAACACTGAAGCTTTCTTT